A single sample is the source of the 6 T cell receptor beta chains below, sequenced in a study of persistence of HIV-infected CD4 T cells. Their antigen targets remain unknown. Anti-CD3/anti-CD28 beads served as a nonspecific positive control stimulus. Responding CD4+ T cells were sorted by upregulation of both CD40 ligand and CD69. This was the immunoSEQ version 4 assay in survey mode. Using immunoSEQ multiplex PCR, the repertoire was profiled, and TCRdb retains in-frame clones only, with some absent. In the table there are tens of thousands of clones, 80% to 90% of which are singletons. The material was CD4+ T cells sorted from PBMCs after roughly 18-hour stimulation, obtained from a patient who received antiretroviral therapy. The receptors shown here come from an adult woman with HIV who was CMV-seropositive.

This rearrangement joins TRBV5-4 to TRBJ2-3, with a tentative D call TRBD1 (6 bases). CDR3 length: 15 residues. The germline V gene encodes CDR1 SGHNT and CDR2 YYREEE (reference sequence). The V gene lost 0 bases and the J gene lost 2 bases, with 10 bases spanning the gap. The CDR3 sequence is CASSLATGTTDTQYF. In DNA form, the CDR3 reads TGTGCCAGCAGCTTGGCCACAGGGACCACAGATACGCAGTATTTT. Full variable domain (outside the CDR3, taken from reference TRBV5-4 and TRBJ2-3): ETGVTQSPTHLIKTRGQQVTLRCSSQSGHNTVSWYQQALGQGPQFIFQYYREEENGRGNFPPRFSGLQFPNYSSELNVNALELDDSALYLCASSLATGTTDTQYFGPGTRLTVL.

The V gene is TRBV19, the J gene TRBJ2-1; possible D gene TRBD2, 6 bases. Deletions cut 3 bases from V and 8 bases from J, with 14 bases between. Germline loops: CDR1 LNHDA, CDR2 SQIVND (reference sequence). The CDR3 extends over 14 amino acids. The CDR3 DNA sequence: TGTGCCAGTAGTATTGGAGCTAGCGCACATGAGCAGTTCTTC. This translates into CASSIGASAHEQFF.

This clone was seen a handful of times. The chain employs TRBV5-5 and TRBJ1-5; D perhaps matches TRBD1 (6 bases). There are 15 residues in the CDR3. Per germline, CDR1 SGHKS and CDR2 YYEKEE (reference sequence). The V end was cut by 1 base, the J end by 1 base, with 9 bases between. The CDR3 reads CASSLLGASNQPQHF. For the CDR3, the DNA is TGTGCCAGCAGCTTGTTGGGGGCCAGCAATCAGCCCCAGCATTTT.

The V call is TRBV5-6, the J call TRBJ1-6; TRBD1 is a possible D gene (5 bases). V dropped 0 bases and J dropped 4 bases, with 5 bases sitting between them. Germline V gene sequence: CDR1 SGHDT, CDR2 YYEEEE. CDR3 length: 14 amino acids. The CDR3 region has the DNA TGTGCCAGCAGCTTGGACAGGTATAATTCACCCCTCCACTTT. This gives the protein CASSLDRYNSPLHF.

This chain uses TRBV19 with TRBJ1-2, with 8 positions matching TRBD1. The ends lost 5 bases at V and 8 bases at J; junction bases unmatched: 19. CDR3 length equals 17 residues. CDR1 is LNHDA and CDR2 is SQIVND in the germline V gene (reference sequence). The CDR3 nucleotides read TGTGCCAGTAGTTTTTTGACACCCTCCGGGACAGGAGGAGGCTACACCTTC. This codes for CASSFLTPSGTGGGYTF.

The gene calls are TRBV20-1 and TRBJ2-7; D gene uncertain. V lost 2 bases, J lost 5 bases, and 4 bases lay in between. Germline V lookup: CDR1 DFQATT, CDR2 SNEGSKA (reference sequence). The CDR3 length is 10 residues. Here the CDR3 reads CSARLDEQYF. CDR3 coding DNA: TGCAGTGCTAGACTAGACGAGCAGTACTTC.